Below, 10 T cell receptor beta chains from the same sample are listed, as sequenced in a study of OX40 agonist ivuxolimab in advanced cancers. Assay: immunoSEQ multiplex PCR; the TCRdb copy retains only in-frame clones and omits some. The table lists 69,000 or so clones, roughly nine tenths of them singletons. The sequencing here drew on CD4+ or CD8+ T cells sorted from blood, taken in a trial of the OX40 agonist ivuxolimab. The receptor source for this set is an adult with an advanced solid tumor such as melanoma, head and neck, liver or kidney cancer.

This clone was seen just once. V and J are TRBV29-1 and TRBJ2-5; 9 bases line up with TRBD1. The CDR3 runs 14 residues. Germline CDR1 SQVTM, CDR2 ANQGSEA. With V trimmed by 6 bases and J by 4 bases, 9 bases remained unmatched. The CDR3 protein is CSVDDRGIGETQYF. For the CDR3, the DNA is TGCAGCGTCGATGACAGGGGGATAGGAGAGACCCAGTACTTC.

This chain connects TRBV28 to TRBJ2-5; D gene ambiguous. Trimming took 6 bases from V and 5 from J, leaving 7 bases between them. The CDR3 loop spans 11 amino acids. Germline V lookup: CDR1 MDHEN, CDR2 SYDVKM. In DNA form, the CDR3 reads TGTGCCAGCAGAATAGGGGAGACCCAGTACTTC. This translates into CASRIGETQYF. Full variable domain (remainder filled in from reference TRBV28 and TRBJ2-5): DVKVTQSSRYLVKRTGEKVFLECVQDMDHENMFWYRQDPGLGLRLIYFSYDVKMKEKGDIPEGYSVSREKKERFSLILESASTNQTSMYLCASRIGETQYFGPGTRLLVL.

The chain uses TRBV19 and TRBJ1-2, with 8 bases aligning to TRBD1. Germline assignment: CDR1 LNHDA and CDR2 SQIVND (reference sequence). This CDR3 has 14 residues. Trimming removed 4 bases from V and 6 bases from J; junction bases left unmatched: 7. Written as DNA, the CDR3 is TGTGCCAGTAGTACCCTTACAGGGGGAGATGGCTACACCTTC. Its protein is CASSTLTGGDGYTF.

J is TRBJ1-1 and V is TRBV27; 7 nucleotides agree with TRBD1. Trimming at V came to 5 bases and at J to 11 bases, leaving 14 bases not matched to a gene. The CDR3 spans 14 residues. Germline V gene lookup returns CDR1 MNHEY and CDR2 SMNVEV (reference sequence). CDR3 residues: CASSTLTGTSAAFF. The CDR3 coding sequence is TGTGCCAGCAGTACCTTGACAGGGACCTCTGCCGCTTTCTTT.

This sequence joins TRBV5-1 and TRBJ2-7, with TRBD2 matching over 9 bases. CDR1 and CDR2 (germline): SGHRS, YFSETQ. After removal of 2 bases from V and 5 bases from J, the junction contained 17 bases not matched to a gene. This CDR3 has 18 amino acids. The CDR3 sequence: CASSFNTPLAGGWDEQYF. Here the CDR3 DNA reads TGCGCCAGCAGCTTTAACACTCCCCTGGCGGGGGGGTGGGACGAGCAGTACTTC.

This chain links TRBV7-8 with TRBJ1-1, with a possible D match to TRBD1 (6 bases). CDR1 is SGHVS and CDR2 is FQNEAQ in the germline V gene. The CDR3 has 16 amino acids. V lost 2 bases and J 1 base, leaving 14 bases between the germline ends. The DNA for the CDR3 is TGTGCCAGCAGCTTACCCCTCGACAGGACGAACACTGAAGCTTTCTTT. Residues: CASSLPLDRTNTEAFF.

The CDR3 spells CASSPRLAGETDTQYF. CDR3 in DNA: TGTGCCAGCAGCCCTCGACTAGCGGGAGAGACAGATACGCAGTATTTT. The rearrangement uses TRBV7-9 and TRBJ2-3; 12 bases are a match to TRBD2. Trimming removed 5 bases from V and 3 bases from J; junction bases left unmatched: 6. CDR1 is SEHNR and CDR2 is FQNEAQ in the germline V gene (reference sequence). The CDR3 length is 16 residues.

The gene calls are TRBV13 and TRBJ1-1, with a possible D match to TRBD1 (6 bases). The CDR3 contains 15 residues. The V gene lost 4 bases and the J gene lost 5 bases, with 17 bases spanning the gap. Germline assignment: CDR1 PRHDT and CDR2 FYEKMQ (reference sequence). The CDR3 sequence is CASSSRDISTTEAFF. DNA for the CDR3: TGTGCCAGCAGCTCCCGGGACATATCTACAACTGAAGCTTTCTTT. Supplemented by reference TRBV13 and TRBJ1-1, the full variable domain reads AAGVIQSPRHLIKEKRETATLKCYPIPRHDTVYWYQQGPGQDPQFLISFYEKMQSDKGSIPDRFSAQQFSDYHSELNMSSLELGDSALYFCASSSRDISTTEAFFGQGTRLTVV.

The rearrangement uses TRBV4-3 and TRBJ1-2, with TRBD1 as a possible D gene (6 bases). Looked up from germline, CDR1 is LGHNA and CDR2 is YSLEER. This CDR3 region has 15 residues. The V gene lost 1 base and the J gene lost 3 bases, with 12 bases spanning the gap. The CDR3 DNA reads TGCGCCAGCAGCCAAGGACAGGAGTATTACTATGGCTACACCTTC. As protein: CASSQGQEYYYGYTF.

The rearrangement links TRBV13 to TRBJ2-3, with D unresolved. The germline CDR1 and CDR2 sequences are PRHDT and FYEKMQ (reference sequence). This CDR3 is built from 14 residues. Trimming took 0 bases from V and 2 from J, leaving 6 bases between them. CDR3 bases: TGTGCCAGCAGCTTAGGAGTTGCCACAGATACGCAGTATTTT. Translated: CASSLGVATDTQYF.